This paragraph covers one T cell receptor beta chain sequence. The CDR3 has 12 residues. V gave up 0 bases and J gave up 6 bases, with 6 bases separating them. CDR1 is SEHNR and CDR2 is FQNEAQ in the germline V gene (reference sequence). This record belongs to a study of blood T cell repertoires in COVID-19. About the study: Acute-phase and convalescent COVID-19 samples originated in the United States, Italy and Spain. T cells, B-cell-depleted T cells, or PBMCs supplied cDNA or gDNA.

The authors' processing: The authors estimated nucleated cell counts from reference gene primer amplification. TCRdb's copy holds only in-frame clones and misses some; the assay was immunoSEQ multiplex PCR. The V and J calls and clone size are taken from that table; D and trimming were inferred from the DNA. The sample carries roughly 90,000 clones, 70% to 80% recorded once. The TCR was taken from a human donor in a cohort sampled during active COVID-19. The rearrangement links TRBV7-9 to TRBJ2-7, with D maybe TRBD2 (5 bases). Sequencing was performed on peripheral blood. The CDR3 spells CASSLAGSEQYF. CDR3 bases: TGTGCCAGCAGCTTAGCAGGGAGCGAGCAGTACTTC.